This note documents a single T cell receptor (beta chain) sequence. Its matching antigen is unknown. Trimming stripped 5 bases from V and 4 bases from J, with 12 bases between. The germline V gene has CDR1 SGHAT and CDR2 FQNNGV. The CDR3 is 14 amino acids. The data are from a study of CD8 T cells in ankylosing spondylitis. Findings and caveats of the study: Within matched ankylosing spondylitis synovial fluid, disease-linked clones were reportedly significantly enriched.

Making the TCR beta libraries involved quantitative 5'-RACE with molecular barcodes. TCRdb re-called the 5' RACE reads through MiXCR, storing one row per CDR3 protein. Of about 220,000 distinct CDR3 sequences in the sample, roughly 26% are singletons; the top ten hold about 6.9%. The gene calls are TRBV11-2 and TRBJ1-5; maybe TRBD1 (5 bases). The TCR comes from a male donor with ankylosing spondylitis or in good health (not recorded which). The sample comprised blood, either unsorted or a sorted T cell fraction (not recorded which). The CDR3 here is CASSPDRFNQPQHF. DNA of the CDR3: TGTGCCAGCAGCCCCGACAGATTTAATCAGCCCCAGCATTTT.